This is a list of T cell receptor beta chains from one sample in a study of blood T cell repertoires in COVID-19. Generated by immunoSEQ multiplex PCR, the TCRdb table keeps only in-frame clones and is missing some. The repertoire holds approximately 210,000 clones, about 86% seen once, with approximately 9% in the top ten. The sample consisted of PBMCs or T cells enriched from blood (not recorded which). The receptors come from a woman between 45 and 60 years old with acute COVID-19. CDR3s include the opening cysteine and the closing phenylalanine or tryptophan. The order of the fields is V gene, clone size, CDR3 length, D gene, J gene, CDR3 DNA, CDR3 protein. The D gene is left open where the match is weak. For some rows the clone size is stated as once, few or many, or as a class when expanded; others skip it.

TRBV7-2	once	15	TRBD2	TRBJ2-1	TGTGCCAGCAGCTTAGGTAGCGGGAGCTATAATGAGCAGTTCTTC	CASSLGSGSYNEQFF
TRBV2	-	14	-	TRBJ1-4	TGTGCCAGCAGAGCTACAGCAACTAATGAAAAACTGTTTTTT	CASRATATNEKLFF
TRBV30	-	13	-	TRBJ1-6	TGTGCCTGGAGTGTACTGGGGCAGTCACCCCTCCACTTT	CAWSVLGQSPLHF
TRBV29-1	-	11	-	TRBJ1-1	TGCAGCGTTCACTTGAACACTGAAGCTTTCTTT	CSVHLNTEAFF
TRBV5-6	-	15	-	TRBJ2-1	TGTGCCAGCAGCTTCGTTAGTTTCTCCTACAATGAGCAGTTCTTC	CASSFVSFSYNEQFF
TRBV6-5	-	13	TRBD1	TRBJ2-7	TGTGCCAGCAGCCTACAGGGGTCCTACGAGCAGTACTTC	CASSLQGSYEQYF
TRBV28	-	15	TRBD1	TRBJ1-2	TGTGCCAGCAGTTTTGGAGGGACAGGGCCTAGGGGCTACACCTTC	CASSFGGTGPRGYTF
TRBV29-1	few	14	TRBD1	TRBJ2-7	TGCAGCGTTTCACGAACGGACAGGGCCTACGAGCAGTACTTC	CSVSRTDRAYEQYF
TRBV19	-	17	TRBD1	TRBJ1-2	TGTGCCAGTAGTAGGACAGGGGGCGCCGGCGCTAACTATGGCTACACCTTC	CASSRTGGAGANYGYTF
TRBV5-1	-	16	TRBD2	TRBJ2-3	TGCGCCAGCAGCTTAGGGCTAGCGGGGGCCCCTCGTACGCAGTATTTT	CASSLGLAGAPRTQYF
TRBV5-1	-	15	-	TRBJ2-1	TGCGCCAGCAGCTTGGGTCCTAGCTCCTACAATGAGCAGTTCTTC	CASSLGPSSYNEQFF
TRBV6-7	few	13	TRBD1	TRBJ1-6	TGTGCCAGCGGACAGGGGTTAAGTTCACCCCTCCACTTT	CASGQGLSSPLHF
TRBV5-1	-	18	TRBD2	TRBJ2-1	TGCGCCAGCAGCTTGGCGTACCGGGGACTGACTAGCGGCAATGAGCAGTTCTTC	CASSLAYRGLTSGNEQFF
TRBV2	-	16	TRBD2	TRBJ2-5	TGTGCCAGCAGTCCCCCCCCTAGCGGGGGAAAAGAGACCCAGTACTTC	CASSPPPSGGKETQYF
TRBV19	-	17	-	TRBJ1-4	TGTGCCAGTAGTATAAAAGCTAGTTACGCAACTAATGAAAAACTGTTTTTT	CASSIKASYATNEKLFF
TRBV19	-	14	TRBD2	TRBJ2-1	TGTGCCAGTGATAGCGGGGGCTCCTACAATGAGCAGTTCTTC	CASDSGGSYNEQFF
TRBV18	-	15	-	TRBJ2-7	TGTGCCAGCTCCCGAGGGACATCGAACACCTACGAGCAGTACTTC	CASSRGTSNTYEQYF
TRBV2	-	17	-	TRBJ2-5	TGTGCCAGCAGTCGGAGGGCCATCTCCAAGGGACAAGAGACCCAGTACTTC	CASSRRAISKGQETQYF
TRBV11-3	-	15	-	TRBJ2-1	TGTGCCAGCAGCTTACAGGGACTGTTGGGTAATGAGCAGTTCTTC	CASSLQGLLGNEQFF
TRBV6-5	-	12	TRBD1	TRBJ1-2	TGTGCCAGCAGCGACAGGGAACGAGTCTACACCTTC	CASSDRERVYTF
TRBV7-2	-	16	TRBD1	TRBJ2-1	TGTGCCAGCAGCGAGTGGGGGACAGGGACCATCGGTGAGCAGTTCTTC	CASSEWGTGTIGEQFF
TRBV7-2	-	15	TRBD1	TRBJ2-7	TGTGCCAGCAGCTTAGATGGGACAGTCTCCTACGAGCAGTACTTC	CASSLDGTVSYEQYF
TRBV7-2	-	13	-	TRBJ2-1	TGTGCCAGCAGCTTAAGACAGGAGAATGAGCAGTTCTTC	CASSLRQENEQFF
TRBV11-1	-	15	TRBD2	TRBJ2-3	TGTGCCAGCAGCTCCGGACTAGCGGGGGGAGATACGCAGTATTTT	CASSSGLAGGDTQYF
TRBV5-5	-	15	-	TRBJ1-1	TGTGCCAGCAGCTTCCGGGGGAACATGAACACTGAAGCTTTCTTT	CASSFRGNMNTEAFF
TRBV6-5	-	16	-	TRBJ2-1	TGTGCCAGCAGTTACGAGCCACTAGACCCCGGCAATGAGCAGTTCTTC	CASSYEPLDPGNEQFF
TRBV7-8	few	15	-	TRBJ1-1	TGTGCCAGCAGCGACCGGCAGGAACAGAACACTGAAGCTTTCTTT	CASSDRQEQNTEAFF
TRBV9	-	13	TRBD1	TRBJ1-1	TGTGCCAGCAGCACAGGGGATCGCACTGAAGCTTTCTTT	CASSTGDRTEAFF
TRBV7-2	-	15	TRBD1	TRBJ1-4	TGTGCCAGCAGCTTTCAAGGGACAGGGGAGGAAAAACTGTTTTTT	CASSFQGTGEEKLFF
TRBV5-8	-	15	TRBD2	TRBJ2-1	TGTGCCAGCAGCCCGATGGGCGGGGGATACAATGAGCAGTTCTTC	CASSPMGGGYNEQFF
TRBV24-1	-	14	-	TRBJ2-2	TGTGCCACCAGTGGGGGAGGATGGACCGGGGAGCTGTTTTTT	CATSGGGWTGELFF